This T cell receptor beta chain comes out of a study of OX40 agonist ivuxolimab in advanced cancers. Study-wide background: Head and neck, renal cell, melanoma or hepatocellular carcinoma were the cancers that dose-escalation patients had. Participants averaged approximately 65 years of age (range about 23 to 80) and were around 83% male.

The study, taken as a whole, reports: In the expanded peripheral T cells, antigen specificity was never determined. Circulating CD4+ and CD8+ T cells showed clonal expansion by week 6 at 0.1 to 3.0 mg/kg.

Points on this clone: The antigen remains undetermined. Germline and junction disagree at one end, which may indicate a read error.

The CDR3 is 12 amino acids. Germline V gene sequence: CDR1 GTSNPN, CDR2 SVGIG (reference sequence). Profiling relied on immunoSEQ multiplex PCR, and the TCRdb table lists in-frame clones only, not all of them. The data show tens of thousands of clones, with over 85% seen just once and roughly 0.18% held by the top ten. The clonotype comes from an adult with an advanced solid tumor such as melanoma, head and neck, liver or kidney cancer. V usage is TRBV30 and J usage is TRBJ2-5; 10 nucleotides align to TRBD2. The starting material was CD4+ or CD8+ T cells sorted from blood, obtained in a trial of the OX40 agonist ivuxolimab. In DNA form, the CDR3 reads TGTGCCTGGAGAGGGCTAGCGGGAGAAGCTCACTTC. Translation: CAWRGLAGEAHF.